One sample yielded the 27 T cell receptor beta chains listed below, sequenced in a study of blood T cell repertoires in COVID-19. Assay used: immunoSEQ multiplex PCR; TCRdb lists only in-frame clones, some missing. The sample yields over 45,000 clones, 80% to 90% seen once. The sample consisted of peripheral blood. Receptor source: an older woman with COVID-19, enrolled during active disease.

The chain links TRBV5-4 to TRBJ2-5; no clear D. CDR1 and CDR2 from the germline V gene are SGHNT and YYREEE (reference sequence). This CDR3 region has 12 residues. Trimming removed 4 bases from V and 3 bases from J, with 7 bases in between. CDR3 sequence reads: CASSGLEETQYF. The CDR3 nucleotides read TGTGCCAGCAGCGGCTTGGAAGAGACCCAGTACTTC.

The V and J genes are TRBV30 and TRBJ1-6; no firm D call. The CDR3 has 12 amino acids. The germline V gene encodes CDR1 GTSNPN and CDR2 SVGIG (reference sequence). V lost 0 bases to trimming and J lost 12 bases, with 9 bases between them. The CDR3 coding sequence is TGTGCCTGGAGTGTACTTGGGCTACCCCTCCACTTT. It is translated as CAWSVLGLPLHF.

V is TRBV19 and J is TRBJ2-5; D unclear. Per the germline V gene, CDR1 is LNHDA and CDR2 is SQIVND (reference sequence). The V end lost 3 bases, the J end lost 2 bases, and 7 bases lay between the germline ends. The CDR3 consists of 13 residues. As DNA, the CDR3 is TGTGCCAGTAGTATTCCAGGTCAAGAGACCCAGTACTTC. Its protein product is CASSIPGQETQYF.

V usage is TRBV4-1 and J usage is TRBJ1-4; D is ambiguous. The V gene's germline CDR1 is MGHRA and CDR2 YSYEKL. Trimming shortened V by 1 base and J by 15 bases, and 12 bases separated the two germline ends. The CDR3 contains 12 residues. CDR3: CASSQGPREMFF. The CDR3 DNA sequence: TGCGCCAGCAGCCAAGGGCCTCGGGAGATGTTTTTT.

This clone was recorded a few times. V and J are TRBV11-2 and TRBJ2-7, with 8 nucleotides matching TRBD2. This CDR3 comprises 16 residues. CDR1 is SGHAT and CDR2 is FQNNGV in the germline V gene. V lost 5 bases, J lost 0 bases, and 9 bases stayed unmatched. The CDR3 reads CASSRSGGKSSYEQYF. In DNA form, the CDR3 reads TGTGCCAGCAGCCGCAGCGGGGGTAAATCCTCCTACGAGCAGTACTTC.

This chain joins TRBV28 and TRBJ2-7; 8 bases are shared with TRBD1. CDR3 length equals 15 residues. V lost 4 bases, J lost 2 bases, and 7 bases stayed unmatched. In germline, CDR1 is MDHEN, CDR2 SYDVKM. This CDR3 reads CASSSPVQGAYEQYF. CDR3 DNA sequence: TGTGCCAGCAGTTCTCCTGTACAGGGGGCCTACGAGCAGTACTTC.

The rearrangement uses TRBV6-2 or TRBV6-3 and TRBJ2-7; maybe TRBD1 (6 bases). V lost 4 bases and J 3 bases, leaving 13 bases between the germline ends. Germline V lookup: CDR1 MNHEY, CDR2 SVGEGT. The length of the CDR3 is 14 residues. Here the CDR3 reads CASSFPQGFYEQYF. Written as DNA, the CDR3 is TGTGCCAGCAGTTTTCCACAGGGTTTCTACGAGCAGTACTTC.

The rearrangement uses TRBV10-3 and TRBJ2-1, with 11 bases that match TRBD2. The CDR3 has 17 residues. V was pared by 0 bases and J by 7 bases, with 8 bases of the junction left unmatched. Germline loops: CDR1 ENHRY, CDR2 SYGVKD. The CDR3 DNA reads as TGTGCCATCAGTGAGTCGACTACTAGCGGGAGTGTAAATGAGCAGTTCTTC. Protein: CAISESTTSGSVNEQFF.

The sample holds one count of this clone. J is TRBJ1-4 and V is TRBV5-5, with D maybe TRBD1 (6 bases). V was trimmed by 2 bases and J by 0 bases, leaving 11 bases between them. This CDR3 contains 16 residues. Germline values: CDR1 SGHKS, CDR2 YYEKEE (reference sequence). The CDR3 is CASSFGQPATNEKLFF. CDR3 coding DNA: TGTGCCAGCAGCTTCGGACAGCCTGCAACTAATGAAAAACTGTTTTTT.

This clone was seen only a few times. V is TRBV3-1 (or the pseudogene TRBV3-2) and J is TRBJ1-1, with D possibly TRBD1 on 6 matching bases. V was cut by 3 bases and J by 2 bases, with 10 bases left in between. CDR1 and CDR2 (germline): LGHDT, YNNKEL (reference sequence). The CDR3 spans 14 residues. The CDR3 DNA sequence: TGTGCCAGCAGCCAGGCAGGGGCCAACACTGAAGCTTTCTTT. The encoded protein is CASSQAGANTEAFF.

DNA of the CDR3: TGTGCCAGCAGCTTAGAGGGTGTTGGGACAGGGGAAGACTACGAGCAGTACTTC. It is translated as CASSLEGVGTGEDYEQYF. V is TRBV7-6 and J is TRBJ2-7; the match to TRBD1 covers 10 bases. CDR3 length: 18 residues. Trimming cost V 1 base and J 3 bases; bases outside gene matches: 12. Germline lookup yields CDR1 SGHVS and CDR2 FNYEAQ.

The V and J genes are TRBV28 and TRBJ2-7, with 8 positions matching TRBD1. Germline V gene lookup returns CDR1 MDHEN and CDR2 SYDVKM. J lost 1 base, V lost 5 bases, and 4 bases had no gene match. The CDR3 contains 14 residues. The CDR3 sequence is CASSARTGSYEQYF. The CDR3 bases are TGTGCCAGCAGTGCCCGGACAGGGTCCTACGAGCAGTACTTC.

The CDR3 DNA follows: TGCGCCAGCAGCGGGGACAGGGGGCCCACTGAAGCTTTCTTT. It specifies CASSGDRGPTEAFF. This sequence joins TRBV5-1 and TRBJ1-1, with 12 positions matching TRBD1. The CDR3 contains 14 residues. V gave up 4 bases and J gave up 4 bases; unmatched junction bases: 2. CDR1 and CDR2 (germline): SGHRS, YFSETQ. The full variable domain, completed using reference TRBV5-1 and TRBJ1-1, is KAGVTQTPRYLIKTRGQQVTLSCSPISGHRSVSWYQQTPGQGLQFLFEYFSETQRNKGNFPGRFSGRQFSNSRSEMNVSTLELGDSALYLCASSGDRGPTEAFFGQGTRLTVV.

The chain carries TRBV9 and TRBJ1-1; TRBD1 might be the D (6 bases). V was pared by 0 bases and J by 0 bases, with 12 bases between. This CDR3 contains 16 residues. CDR1 and CDR2 (germline): SGDLS, YYNGEE. The CDR3 DNA is TGTGCCAGCAGCGTAGGAGGGGGTGGCTTGAACACTGAAGCTTTCTTT. Protein: CASSVGGGGLNTEAFF. The variable domain in full, with the rest retrieved from reference TRBV9 and TRBJ1-1, is DSGVTQTPKHLITATGQRVTLRCSPRSGDLSVYWYQQSLDQGLQFLIQYYNGEERAKGNILERFSAQQFPDLHSELNLSSLELGDSALYFCASSVGGGGLNTEAFFGQGTRLTVV.

J is TRBJ2-7 and V is TRBV7-9; a possible D gene is TRBD1 (6 bases). The CDR3 has 15 residues. V lost 6 bases and J lost 2, with 17 bases in between. Germline CDR1 SEHNR, CDR2 FQNEAQ (reference sequence). In nucleotides, the CDR3 is TGTGCCAGCAGGCCTGGGACACCCTTGACCTACGAGCAGTACTTC. Residues: CASRPGTPLTYEQYF.

The rearrangement links TRBV5-6 to TRBJ2-6; D perhaps matches TRBD2 (6 bases). CDR1 and CDR2 (germline): SGHDT, YYEEEE. V dropped 7 bases and J dropped 2 bases, with 16 bases sitting between them. This CDR3 comprises 16 residues. The CDR3, as DNA: TGTGCCAGCGCCCCCACCGGGACTGCTGGGGCCAACGTCCTGACTTTC. Protein: CASAPTGTAGANVLTF.

This chain uses TRBV6-6 with TRBJ1-5; the match to TRBD1 covers 9 bases. The CDR3 extends over 15 amino acids. V gave up 3 bases and J gave up 2 bases; unmatched junction bases: 2. Germline V gene lookup returns CDR1 MNHNY and CDR2 SVGAGI (reference sequence). CDR3 residues: CASSYRTGGNQPQHF. CDR3 sequence (DNA): TGTGCCAGCAGTTATAGGACAGGGGGCAATCAGCCCCAGCATTTT.

This chain uses TRBV3-1 (or the pseudogene TRBV3-2) with TRBJ1-1; 7 bases fit TRBD1. Per germline, CDR1 LGHDT and CDR2 YNNKEL (reference sequence). The CDR3 sequence is 12 residues long. Trimming cost V 5 bases and J 7 bases; bases outside gene matches: 4. As DNA, the CDR3 is TGTGCCAGCAGCGTCCGGGACAGTGAAGCTTTCTTT. Protein sequence: CASSVRDSEAFF.

The chain is built from TRBV9 and TRBJ1-6; 7 nucleotides agree with TRBD1. From germline, CDR1 is SGDLS and CDR2 YYNGEE. This CDR3 region has 14 residues. V lost 1 base and J lost 7; bases outside the gene matches: 2. CDR3 coding DNA: TGTGCCAGCAGCGTAAGGGGGCTAAATTCACCCCTCCACTTT. Translated, it gives CASSVRGLNSPLHF.

The chain is built from TRBV4-1 and TRBJ2-5; 8 nucleotides agree with TRBD1. J gave up 5 bases and V 0 bases, and 8 bases lay outside the gene matches. The CDR3 contains 16 residues. The V gene's germline CDR1 is MGHRA and CDR2 YSYEKL. CDR3 bases: TGCGCCAGCAGCCAAGATCATTTCAACAGGGGGGAGACCCAGTACTTC. It codes for CASSQDHFNRGETQYF.

The CDR3 region has the DNA TGTGCCAGCAGCTTAGAGGGCCGCTCGAGCTCCTATAATTCACCCCTCCACTTT. As protein: CASSLEGRSSSYNSPLHF. The chain combines TRBV11-2 with TRBJ1-6; D remains unclear. Trimming shortened V by 0 bases and J by 0 bases, and 12 bases separated the two germline ends. Germline V lookup: CDR1 SGHAT, CDR2 FQNNGV. The CDR3 length is 18 residues.

The V and J genes are TRBV20-1 and TRBJ2-1; D not resolved. Germline V gene lookup returns CDR1 DFQATT and CDR2 SNEGSKA (reference sequence). Trimming removed 6 bases from V and 7 bases from J, with 10 bases in between. CDR3 length equals 11 residues. The CDR3 sequence is CSASPGNEQFF. The CDR3 nucleotides read TGCAGTGCCTCCCCAGGAAATGAGCAGTTCTTC.

The rearrangement joins TRBV2 to TRBJ1-1; tentative D call: TRBD1 (5 bases). From germline, CDR1 is SNHLY and CDR2 FYNNEI. There are 11 residues in the CDR3. The V end lost 11 bases, the J end lost 4 bases, and 11 bases lay between the germline ends. The CDR3 spells CALGRGTEAFF. The CDR3 DNA sequence: TGTGCCCTCGGGAGGGGCACTGAAGCTTTCTTT. Full variable domain (remainder filled in from reference TRBV2 and TRBJ1-1): EPEVTQTPSHQVTQMGQEVILRCVPISNHLYFYWYRQILGQKVEFLVSFYNNEISEKSEIFDDQFSVERPDGSNFTLKIRSTKLEDSAMYFCALGRGTEAFFGQGTRLTVV.

The V gene is TRBV10-3, the J gene TRBJ2-7; no clear D gene. Deletions cut 4 bases from V and 9 bases from J, with 16 bases between. The CDR3 consists of 13 residues. Per the germline V gene, CDR1 is ENHRY and CDR2 is SYGVKD. CDR3 region: CAISGRTSSGQYF. The CDR3 coding sequence is TGTGCCATCAGTGGAAGAACCTCATCGGGGCAGTACTTC.

V usage is TRBV27 and J usage is TRBJ2-3, with 10 bases that match TRBD2. This CDR3 is 15 amino acids long. Germline CDR1 MNHEY, CDR2 SMNVEV (reference sequence). V was clipped by 10 bases and J by 4 bases; unmatched bases: 11. CDR3 sequence reads: CATKLAGAVADTQYF. CDR3 DNA: TGTGCCACCAAGCTAGCGGGGGCCGTAGCAGATACGCAGTATTTT.

The V gene is TRBV11-3, the J gene TRBJ2-1; 10 bases are shared with TRBD2. With V trimmed by 5 bases and J by 0 bases, 7 bases remained unmatched. Germline V gene sequence: CDR1 SGHNT, CDR2 YENEEA. The CDR3 length is 17 residues. The CDR3 reads CASSKGPSGSSYNEQFF. The CDR3 DNA sequence: TGTGCCAGCAGCAAGGGGCCTAGCGGGAGCTCCTACAATGAGCAGTTCTTC.

DNA for the CDR3: TGTGCCAGCAGTTACGGACTAGCGGGGGGGAATGAGCAGTTCTTC. It codes for CASSYGLAGGNEQFF. The gene calls are TRBV6-6 and TRBJ2-1; 15 positions agree with TRBD2. Germline V lookup: CDR1 MNHNY, CDR2 SVGAGI (reference sequence). The CDR3 covers 15 residues. The V and J ends lost 2 bases and 7 bases, in that order; junction bases with no gene match: 0.